Shown below are 17 T cell receptor beta chains from a single sample sequenced in a study of blood T cell repertoires in COVID-19. Data came from immunoSEQ multiplex PCR; TCRdb stores just in-frame clones and leaves some out. The sample yields around 230,000 clones, just under 90% seen once. Sequencing was carried out using PBMCs or T cells enriched from blood (not recorded which). The receptor source for this set is a woman under 40 with acute COVID-19.

This chain joins TRBV27 and TRBJ2-1, with TRBD1 identical over 8 bases. The V and J ends lost 4 bases and 10 bases, in that order; junction bases with no gene match: 6. This CDR3 spans 13 amino acids. CDR1 MNHEY and CDR2 SMNVEV come from the germline V gene (reference sequence). In DNA, the CDR3 is TGTGCCAGCAGTTGGACAGGGTATGACGAGCAGTTCTTC. Protein sequence: CASSWTGYDEQFF.

The V call is TRBV27, the J call TRBJ1-5; D is unclear. This CDR3 comprises 16 residues. CDR1 and CDR2 from the germline V gene are MNHEY and SMNVEV (reference sequence). V was pared by 1 base and J by 7 bases, with 17 bases between. The CDR3 region has the DNA TGTGCCAGCAGTTTATGGGGTTTGGAGGGTGGACAGCCCCAGCATTTT. This codes for CASSLWGLEGGQPQHF.

As DNA, the CDR3 is TGTGCTGCCGACAGAAATCAGCCCCAGCATTTT. Protein sequence: CAADRNQPQHF. The chain uses TRBV12-5 and TRBJ1-5; tentative D call: TRBD1 (5 bases). The CDR3 runs to 11 residues. Looked up from germline, CDR1 is LGHNT and CDR2 is FRNRAP. Trimming shortened V by 11 bases and J by 4 bases, and 9 bases separated the two germline ends.

This clone came up once. The CDR3 here is CASSTKQGTFTEAFF. The CDR3, as DNA: TGTGCCAGCAGCACGAAGCAGGGGACGTTCACTGAAGCTTTCTTT. This chain links TRBV7-8 with TRBJ1-1; perhaps TRBD1 as D (6 bases). V lost 5 bases, J lost 4 bases, and 17 bases lay in between. This CDR3 has 15 residues. CDR1 is SGHVS, CDR2 FQNEAQ, per germline.

CDR3 loop: CASSKERATWSSYEQYF. The CDR3 bases are TGTGCCAGCAGCAAAGAGAGAGCCACTTGGAGCTCCTACGAGCAGTACTTC. The V and J genes are TRBV21-1 and TRBJ2-7; the D call in the table, TRBD2, was not verified against the DNA. TRBV21-1 is assigned pseudogene status. This CDR3 comprises 17 residues.

V gene TRBV25-1 combines with J gene TRBJ1-2, with 7 nucleotides matching TRBD1. The CDR3 is 14 amino acids. Germline V CDR1 and CDR2: MGHDK, SYGVNS. The ends lost 3 bases at V and 7 bases at J; junction bases unmatched: 8. The CDR3 reads CASSDQTGRSGYTF. The CDR3 DNA reads as TGTGCCAGCAGTGATCAGACAGGGCGGTCTGGCTACACCTTC.

The rearrangement links TRBV7-3 to TRBJ2-5; the D gene is possibly TRBD1 (5 bases). Germline CDR1 is SGHTA and CDR2 is FQGTGA. This CDR3 comprises 14 residues. Trimming shortened V by 4 bases and J by 5 bases, and 14 bases separated the two germline ends. The CDR3 DNA follows: TGTGCCAGCAGCTCCTTCGGGTCAGGGGAGACCCAGTACTTC. Residues: CASSSFGSGETQYF.

The chain combines TRBV6-5 with TRBJ2-1, with unresolved D. The germline V gene has CDR1 MNHEY and CDR2 SVGAGI. Trimming cost V 6 bases and J 4 bases, with 16 bases left between them. The CDR3 is 15 amino acids. The CDR3: CASSADISVYNEQFF. In nucleotides, the CDR3 is TGTGCCAGCAGCGCAGACATTTCGGTGTACAATGAGCAGTTCTTC.

This chain connects TRBV28 to TRBJ2-4; perhaps TRBD1 as D (7 bases). CDR1 and CDR2 from the germline V gene are MDHEN and SYDVKM. This CDR3 has 16 residues. The ends were cut back, 2 bases at V and 1 base at J, with 12 bases in the middle. This CDR3 reads CASSLDREEAKNIQYF. The DNA of the CDR3 is TGTGCCAGCAGTTTAGACAGGGAGGAGGCCAAAAACATTCAGTACTTC.

V usage is TRBV7-8 and J usage is TRBJ2-7, with D possibly matching TRBD2 (6 bases). Trimming took off 1 base at V and 3 bases at J, with 13 bases between the two ends. Germline CDR1 SGHVS, CDR2 FQNEAQ. This CDR3 region has 15 residues. CDR3 sequence (DNA): TGTGCCAGCAGCTTAGGATCGCGGGAACACTACGAGCAGTACTTC. Translating it yields CASSLGSREHYEQYF.

The J gene is TRBJ1-3, the V gene TRBV7-2; D is ambiguous. The CDR3 loop spans 16 amino acids. From germline, CDR1 is SGHTA and CDR2 FQGNSA. The V end lost 3 bases, the J end lost 0 bases, and 12 bases lay between the germline ends. CDR3 sequence reads: CASSFGGRPSGNTIYF. CDR3 sequence (DNA): TGTGCCAGCAGCTTCGGCGGGCGACCCTCTGGAAACACCATATATTTT.

The V and J genes are TRBV19 and TRBJ1-6, with 9 bases that match TRBD1. The junction had 12 bases not matched to a gene; V was cut back by 9 bases and J by 9 bases. The CDR3 runs to 15 residues. The germline CDR1 and CDR2 sequences are LNHDA and SQIVND (reference sequence). The DNA for the CDR3 is TGTGCCAGCCGCTGGGGACAGGGATATTTTTCACCCCTCCACTTT. This gives the protein CASRWGQGYFSPLHF.

The chain uses TRBV6-5 and TRBJ1-4; a weak D match, TRBD1 (6 bases). The V end was cut by 0 bases, the J end by 5 bases, with 13 bases between. The CDR3 is made up of 16 amino acids. Germline CDR1 reads MNHEY; CDR2 reads SVGAGI. CDR3 amino acids: CASSYSRGGLNEKLFF. DNA for the CDR3: TGTGCCAGCAGTTACTCGAGAGGGGGATTGAATGAAAAACTGTTTTTT.

The chain employs TRBV6-5 and TRBJ1-4; D not certain. V was shortened by 4 bases and J by 9 bases, with 12 bases between the two germline ends. The CDR3 length is 13 residues. In germline, CDR1 is MNHEY, CDR2 SVGAGI. CDR3 in amino acids: CASSWGGGKKLFF. CDR3 nucleotide sequence: TGTGCCAGCAGTTGGGGAGGCGGCAAAAAACTGTTTTTT.

The V and J genes are TRBV29-1 and TRBJ1-1; D not certain. This CDR3 is 13 amino acids long. Per germline, CDR1 SQVTM and CDR2 ANQGSEA. Trimming pared 4 bases from V and 0 bases from J, leaving 9 bases between. CDR3 sequence: CSVVSGMNTEAFF. CDR3 DNA sequence: TGCAGCGTTGTATCGGGTATGAACACTGAAGCTTTCTTT.

The chain carries TRBV4-1 and TRBJ2-2; 9 nucleotides align to TRBD1. The CDR3 length is 15 residues. V lost 4 bases, J lost 4 bases, and 4 bases stayed unmatched. The germline V gene has CDR1 MGHRA and CDR2 YSYEKL. The CDR3 DNA is TGCGCCAGCAGCCGGGGACAGGGTTCCACCGGGGAGCTGTTTTTT. As protein: CASSRGQGSTGELFF.

CDR3 sequence reads: CASSQELRGPEQYF. For the CDR3, the DNA is TGCGCCAGCAGCCAAGAACTCAGGGGGCCAGAGCAGTACTTC. The V call is TRBV4-1, the J call TRBJ2-7; 8 bases are shared with TRBD1. Unmatched junction bases numbered 5, after V lost 0 bases and J lost 7 bases. Looked up from germline, CDR1 is MGHRA and CDR2 is YSYEKL. The CDR3 spans 14 residues.